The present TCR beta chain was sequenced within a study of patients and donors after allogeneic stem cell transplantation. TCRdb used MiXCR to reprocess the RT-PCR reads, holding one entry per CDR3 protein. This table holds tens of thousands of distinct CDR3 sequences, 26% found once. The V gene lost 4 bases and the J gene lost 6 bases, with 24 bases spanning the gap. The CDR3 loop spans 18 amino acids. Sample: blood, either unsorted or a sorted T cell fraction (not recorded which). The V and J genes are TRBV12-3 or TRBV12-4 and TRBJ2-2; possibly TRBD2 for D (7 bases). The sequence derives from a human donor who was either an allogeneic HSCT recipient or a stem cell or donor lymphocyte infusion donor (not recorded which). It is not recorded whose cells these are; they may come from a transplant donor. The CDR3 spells CASSWGREGRDLAGELFF. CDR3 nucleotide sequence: TGTGCCAGCAGTTGGGGGCGTGAGGGGAGGGATTTAGCCGGGGAGCTGTTTTTT.